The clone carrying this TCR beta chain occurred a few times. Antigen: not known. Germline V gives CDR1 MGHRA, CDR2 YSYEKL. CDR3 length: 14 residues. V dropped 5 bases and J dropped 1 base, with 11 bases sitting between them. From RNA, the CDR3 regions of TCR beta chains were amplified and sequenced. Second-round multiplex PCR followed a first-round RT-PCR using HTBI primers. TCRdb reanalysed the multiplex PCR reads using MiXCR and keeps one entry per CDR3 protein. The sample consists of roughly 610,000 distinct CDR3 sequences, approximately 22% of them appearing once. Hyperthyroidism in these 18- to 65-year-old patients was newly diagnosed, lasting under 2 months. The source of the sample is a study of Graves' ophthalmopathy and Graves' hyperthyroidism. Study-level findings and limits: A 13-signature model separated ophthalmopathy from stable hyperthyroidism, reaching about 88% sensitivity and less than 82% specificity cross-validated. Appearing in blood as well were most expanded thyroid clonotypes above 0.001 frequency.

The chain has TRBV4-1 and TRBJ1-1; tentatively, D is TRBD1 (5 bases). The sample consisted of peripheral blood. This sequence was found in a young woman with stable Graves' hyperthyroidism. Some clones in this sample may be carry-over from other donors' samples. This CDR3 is CASSYRDANTEAFF. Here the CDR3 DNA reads TGCGCCAGCAGCTACCGGGACGCGAACACTGAAGCTTTCTTT.